The rows below give T cell receptor beta chains drawn from one sample of a study of blood T cells in healthy people across ages. TCRdb reprocessed the 5' RACE reads via MiXCR and lists one record per CDR3 protein. The table has 780,000 or so distinct CDR3 sequences, approximately 60% seen once. Sequencing was done on a sample of blood. These receptors were collected from a man in his forties in good health. CDR3s include the opening cysteine and the closing phenylalanine or tryptophan. The order of the fields is clone size, D gene, CDR3 length, J gene, V gene, CDR3 protein, CDR3 DNA. D genes are given only for firm matches. A row's size may be missing; if present it is once, few, many or a size class.

abundance: NA
d_gene: NA
len: 15
j_gene: TRBJ2-2
v_gene: TRBV6-2/TRBV6-3
CDR3aa: CASPVGRRGTGELFF
CDR3nt: TGTGCCAGCCCTGTCGGGCGACGCGGCACCGGGGAGCTGTTTTTT

abundance: NA
d_gene: NA
len: 15
j_gene: TRBJ2-7
v_gene: TRBV20-1
CDR3aa: CSASGLGLPSTEQYF
CDR3nt: TGCAGTGCTAGTGGTCTAGGCCTCCCTTCGACCGAGCAGTACTTC

abundance: NA
d_gene: NA
len: 13
j_gene: TRBJ1-2
v_gene: TRBV12-3/TRBV12-4
CDR3aa: CASGRQAYYGYTF
CDR3nt: TGTGCCAGCGGCCGGCAGGCGTACTATGGCTACACCTTC

abundance: NA
d_gene: TRBD1
len: 18
j_gene: TRBJ2-2
v_gene: TRBV9
CDR3aa: CTSSLRGRTGGPGGELFF
CDR3nt: TGTACCAGCAGCTTAAGAGGCAGGACAGGAGGTCCGGGCGGGGAGCTGTTTTTT

abundance: NA
d_gene: TRBD2
len: 17
j_gene: TRBJ2-7
v_gene: TRBV7-3
CDR3aa: CASSPTGGGLSYNEQYF
CDR3nt: TGTGCCAGCAGCCCAACCGGGGGGGGGCTATCCTACAATGAGCAGTACTTC

abundance: NA
d_gene: TRBD1
len: 18
j_gene: TRBJ2-3
v_gene: TRBV20-1
CDR3aa: CSARVIGGGTGYTDTQYF
CDR3nt: TGCAGTGCTAGAGTGATTGGCGGCGGGACAGGGTATACAGATACGCAGTATTTT

abundance: NA
d_gene: NA
len: 12
j_gene: TRBJ1-2
v_gene: TRBV6-5
CDR3aa: CASSTQGSGYTF
CDR3nt: TGTGCCAGCAGTACACAGGGTTCGGGCTACACCTTC

abundance: NA
d_gene: TRBD2
len: 17
j_gene: TRBJ2-5
v_gene: TRBV7-2
CDR3aa: CASSTQGTSRVGETQYF
CDR3nt: TGTGCCAGCAGCACCCAGGGGACTAGCCGGGTAGGGGAGACCCAGTACTTC

abundance: NA
d_gene: TRBD2
len: 16
j_gene: TRBJ2-1
v_gene: TRBV7-2
CDR3aa: CASSLRLTGGYNEQFF
CDR3nt: TGTGCCAGCAGCCTTCGGCTGACGGGAGGATACAATGAGCAGTTCTTC

abundance: NA
d_gene: NA
len: 15
j_gene: TRBJ2-1
v_gene: TRBV7-2
CDR3aa: CASSPVVGGGNEQFF
CDR3nt: TGTGCCAGCAGCCCTGTGGTGGGAGGTGGAAATGAGCAGTTCTTC

abundance: NA
d_gene: TRBD1
len: 15
j_gene: TRBJ2-1
v_gene: TRBV6-6
CDR3aa: CASSYSGTGVNEQFF
CDR3nt: TGTGCCAGCAGTTACTCAGGGACAGGAGTCAATGAGCAGTTCTTC

abundance: few
d_gene: NA
len: 18
j_gene: TRBJ2-1
v_gene: TRBV5-6
CDR3aa: CASSYSGGLINSYNEQFF
CDR3nt: TGTGCCAGCAGCTATAGCGGTGGACTCATAAACTCCTACAATGAGCAGTTCTTC

abundance: NA
d_gene: NA
len: 12
j_gene: TRBJ2-2
v_gene: TRBV25-1
CDR3aa: CASWDLAGELFF
CDR3nt: TGTGCCAGCTGGGACCTCGCCGGGGAGCTGTTTTTT

abundance: NA
d_gene: NA
len: 14
j_gene: TRBJ2-7
v_gene: TRBV7-6
CDR3aa: CASSLDSPDNEQYF
CDR3nt: TGTGCCAGCAGCTTAGATAGTCCGGATAACGAGCAGTACTTC

abundance: NA
d_gene: TRBD1
len: 15
j_gene: TRBJ2-1
v_gene: TRBV29-1
CDR3aa: CSSRDRGFSGGEQFF
CDR3nt: TGCAGCTCCCGGGACAGGGGATTCTCAGGGGGGGAGCAGTTCTTC